The 14 T cell receptor beta chains reported below all come from one sample, sequenced in a study of blood T cell repertoires in COVID-19. Assay used: immunoSEQ multiplex PCR; TCRdb lists only in-frame clones, some missing. The data show about 14,000 clones, less than 95% seen once. Input material: peripheral blood. Receptors originate from a human donor in a cohort sampled during active COVID-19.

This clone occurred a few times. The gene calls are TRBV7-2 and TRBJ2-3; perhaps TRBD2 as D (6 bases). Trimming cost V 4 bases and J 2 bases, with 13 bases left between them. The germline CDR1 and CDR2 sequences are SGHTA and FQGNSA. This CDR3 comprises 15 residues. DNA for the CDR3: TGTGCCAGCAGCTCGGTAGCGGCGCTCACAGATACGCAGTATTTT. It translates to CASSSVAALTDTQYF.

The sample holds one count of this clone. The chain recombines TRBV7-9 with TRBJ2-3; a possible D gene is TRBD1 (5 bases). Germline values: CDR1 SEHNR, CDR2 FQNEAQ (reference sequence). CDR3 length: 12 residues. The V and J ends lost 4 bases and 5 bases respectively, with 7 bases between them. In DNA, the CDR3 is TGTGCCAGCAGCTACGACAGAGATACGCAGTATTTT. Its protein product is CASSYDRDTQYF.

V and J are TRBV6-6 and TRBJ1-5; a weak D match, TRBD1 (5 bases). The CDR3 loop spans 13 amino acids. The V gene lost 7 bases and the J gene lost 0 bases, with 7 bases spanning the gap. Germline CDR1 is MNHNY and CDR2 is SVGAGI (reference sequence). This CDR3 is CASTGNSNQPQHF. The CDR3 DNA reads TGTGCCAGCACAGGGAATAGCAATCAGCCCCAGCATTTT.

The chain combines TRBV27 with TRBJ1-5; 7 nucleotides align to TRBD1. This CDR3 has 14 residues. The V gene end was trimmed by 2 bases and the J gene end by 6 bases; junction bases not matched to a gene: 4. From germline, CDR1 is MNHEY and CDR2 SMNVEV (reference sequence). In DNA, the CDR3 is TGTGCCAGCAGTTTACGACAGGGCGTTCAGCCCCAGCATTTT. Translation: CASSLRQGVQPQHF.

This clone was counted between two and nine times. The rearrangement links TRBV29-1 to TRBJ2-7, with TRBD2 matching over 8 bases. The CDR3 extends over 11 amino acids. Trimming cost V 5 bases and J 8 bases; bases outside gene matches: 5. The V gene's germline CDR1 is SQVTM and CDR2 ANQGSEA. CDR3 in DNA: TGCAGCGTTAGCGGGAGTGCTCAGCAGTACTTC. Amino acids: CSVSGSAQQYF.

The table lists this clone with a count of one. The CDR3 DNA reads TGTGCCACCAGCAGAGAGCCCCACGGGCAAGAGACCCAGTACTTC. Protein sequence: CATSREPHGQETQYF. J is TRBJ2-5 and V is TRBV15; no clear D gene. Germline CDR1 is LNHNV and CDR2 is YYDKDF (reference sequence). V lost 0 bases and J lost 2, with 10 bases in between. The CDR3 consists of 15 residues.

The chain couples TRBV19 to TRBJ2-5; TRBD2 matches 8 bases. The CDR3 sequence is 13 residues long. V gave up 7 bases and J gave up 1 base; unmatched junction bases: 2. CDR1 LNHDA and CDR2 SQIVND come from the germline V gene (reference sequence). CDR3 in DNA: TGTGCCAGTAAGGGGACTAGCCAAGAGACCCAGTACTTC. The encoded protein is CASKGTSQETQYF.

V is TRBV15 and J is TRBJ1-4, with a weak D call TRBD1 (5 bases). The CDR3 spans 14 residues. CDR1 is LNHNV, CDR2 YYDKDF, per germline (reference sequence). The V gene lost 1 base and the J gene lost 8 bases, with 11 bases spanning the gap. This chain's CDR3 is CATSRGRAGEKLFF. The CDR3 coding sequence is TGTGCCACCAGCAGAGGCAGGGCTGGGGAAAAACTGTTTTTT.

The gene calls are TRBV29-1 and TRBJ2-7; a weak D match, TRBD2 (6 bases). The V and J ends lost 4 bases and 3 bases respectively, with 10 bases between them. The CDR3 is made up of 12 amino acids. Germline loops: CDR1 SQVTM, CDR2 ANQGSEA. In DNA, the CDR3 is TGCAGCGTTGTGCGGGGCGGCTACGAGCAGTACTTC. Amino acids: CSVVRGGYEQYF.

This clone showed up just once. V usage is TRBV28 and J usage is TRBJ1-2, with TRBD1 matching 8 bases. This CDR3 is built from 15 residues. Trimming took 3 bases from V and 6 from J; bases not matched to a gene: 9. Germline V CDR1 and CDR2: MDHEN, SYDVKM. The CDR3 sequence: CASSFGGTGMDGYTF. CDR3 coding DNA: TGTGCCAGCAGTTTTGGTGGGACAGGCATGGATGGCTACACCTTC.

The genes are TRBV11-3 and TRBJ2-7; a possible D gene is TRBD1 (6 bases). Trimming took off 4 bases at V and 5 bases at J, with 12 bases between the two ends. CDR1 and CDR2 from the germline V gene are SGHNT and YENEEA. The CDR3 totals 13 residues. CDR3 amino acids: CASSSGRDNEQYF. The DNA for the CDR3 is TGTGCCAGCAGCTCTGGCAGGGACAACGAGCAGTACTTC.

The V call is TRBV28, the J call TRBJ2-7; possible D gene TRBD2, 5 bases. Trimming removed 3 bases at V and 3 bases at J, with 9 bases between. Germline CDR1 MDHEN, CDR2 SYDVKM. This CDR3 comprises 13 residues. The CDR3 DNA reads TGTGCCAGCAGTTTTCAAGGGAGCTACGAGCAGTACTTC. Translating it yields CASSFQGSYEQYF.

The chain combines TRBV11-2 with TRBJ2-1; 13 bases agree with TRBD2. The ends lost 1 base at V and 15 bases at J; junction bases unmatched: 3. There are 13 residues in the CDR3. Germline lookup yields CDR1 SGHAT and CDR2 FQNNGV. CDR3 amino acids: CASSLGTSGRLFF. The CDR3 DNA sequence: TGTGCCAGCAGCTTAGGGACTAGCGGGAGACTGTTCTTC.

This chain uses TRBV2 with TRBJ1-5; TRBD1 agrees at 10 bases. J gave up 2 bases and V 8 bases, and 12 bases lay outside the gene matches. The CDR3 is 17 residues long. Germline loops: CDR1 SNHLY, CDR2 FYNNEI. For the CDR3, the DNA is TGTGCCAGCGCGGGACAGGGGTTGAGAGGAGGCAATCAGCCCCAGCATTTT. Translation gives CASAGQGLRGGNQPQHF. The full variable domain, its missing parts supplied by reference TRBV2 and TRBJ1-5, is EPEVTQTPSHQVTQMGQEVILRCVPISNHLYFYWYRQILGQKVEFLVSFYNNEISEKSEIFDDQFSVERPDGSNFTLKIRSTKLEDSAMYFCASAGQGLRGGNQPQHFGDGTRLSIL.